This T cell receptor beta chain is from a study of blood T cell repertoires in COVID-19. Background on the study: T cells, B-cell-depleted T cells, or PBMCs supplied cDNA or gDNA.

The ends were cut back, 0 bases at V and 4 bases at J, with 8 bases in the middle. This CDR3 comprises 14 residues. Germline V gives CDR1 SGHRS, CDR2 YFSETQ. TCRdb's copy holds only in-frame clones and misses some; the assay was immunoSEQ multiplex PCR. The sample includes over 70,000 clones, around 77% seen only once; the top ten take approximately 15%. This clone occurred once. This chain joins TRBV5-1 and TRBJ1-3; tentatively, D is TRBD1 (5 bases). Material: peripheral blood. The sequence derives from a man aged 65 to 85 with active or convalescent COVID-19. CDR3 in DNA: TGCGCCAGCAGCTTGGGAACAGGAGGAAACACCATATATTTT. It is translated as CASSLGTGGNTIYF.